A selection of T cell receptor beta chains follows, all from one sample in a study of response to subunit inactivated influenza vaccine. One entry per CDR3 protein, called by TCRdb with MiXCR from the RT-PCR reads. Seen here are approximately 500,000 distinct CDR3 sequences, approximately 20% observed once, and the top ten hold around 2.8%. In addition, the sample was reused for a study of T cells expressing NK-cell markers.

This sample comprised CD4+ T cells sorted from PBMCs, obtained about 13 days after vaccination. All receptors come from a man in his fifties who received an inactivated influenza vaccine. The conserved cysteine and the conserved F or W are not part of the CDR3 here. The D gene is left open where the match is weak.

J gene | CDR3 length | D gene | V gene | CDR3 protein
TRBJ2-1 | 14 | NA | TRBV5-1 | ASSLWQASSYNEQF
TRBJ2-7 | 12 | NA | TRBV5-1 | ASSRDALSYEQY
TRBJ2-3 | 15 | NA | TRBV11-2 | ASSLDRFDVGGNTQY
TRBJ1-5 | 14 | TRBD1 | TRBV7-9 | ASSGPGQGAGQPQH
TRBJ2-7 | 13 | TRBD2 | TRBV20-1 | SARDGAGNVYEQY
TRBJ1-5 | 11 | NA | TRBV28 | ASRSGEWQPQH
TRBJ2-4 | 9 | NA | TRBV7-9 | ASSLLGIQY
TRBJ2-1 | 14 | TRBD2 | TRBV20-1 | SANSRGSGIYNEQF
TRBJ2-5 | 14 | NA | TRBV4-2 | ASSQELATYQETQY
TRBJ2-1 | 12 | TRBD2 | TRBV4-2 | ASSQGLAGDEQF
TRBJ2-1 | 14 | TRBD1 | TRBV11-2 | ASSRAPGQGENEQF
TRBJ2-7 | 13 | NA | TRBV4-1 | ASSQRPVLVDEQY
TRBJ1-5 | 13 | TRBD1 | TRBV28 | ASNINGQGRQPQH
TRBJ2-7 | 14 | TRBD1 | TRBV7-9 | ASSPNIGGPSYEQY
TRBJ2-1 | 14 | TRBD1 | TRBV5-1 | ASSRLGQGTYNEQF
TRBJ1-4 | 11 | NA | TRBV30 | AWARQTNEKLF
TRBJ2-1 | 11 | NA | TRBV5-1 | ASSFGFGHEQF
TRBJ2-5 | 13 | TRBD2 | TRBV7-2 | ASSLGSGRQETQY
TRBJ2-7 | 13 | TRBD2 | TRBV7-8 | ASSFPSGGSYEQY
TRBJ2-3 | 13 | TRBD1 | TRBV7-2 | ASSLGGTATDTQY
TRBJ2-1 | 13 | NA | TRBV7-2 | ASSFGGPTYNEQF
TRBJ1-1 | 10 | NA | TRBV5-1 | ASSLMDGEAF
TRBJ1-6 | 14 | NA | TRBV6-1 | ASRKLRGVSESPLH
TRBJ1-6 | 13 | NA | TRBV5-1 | ASSLDRMSDSPLH
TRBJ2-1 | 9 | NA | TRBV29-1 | SVGRDGAQF
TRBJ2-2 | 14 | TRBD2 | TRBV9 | ASSVEGGSLTGELF
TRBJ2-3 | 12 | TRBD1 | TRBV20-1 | SASPGGLTDTQY
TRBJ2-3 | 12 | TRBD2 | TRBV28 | ATQPGLAFNTQY
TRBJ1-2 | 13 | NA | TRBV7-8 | ASSLVGQSSYGYT
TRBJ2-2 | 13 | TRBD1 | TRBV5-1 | ASSIRTGNTGELF
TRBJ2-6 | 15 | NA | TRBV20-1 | SARSYRLLSGANVLT
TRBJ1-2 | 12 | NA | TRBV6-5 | ASSYRPGGYGYT
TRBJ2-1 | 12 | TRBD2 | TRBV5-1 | ASSGTGGQGEQF
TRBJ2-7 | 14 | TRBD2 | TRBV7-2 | ASSPYTSGRVYEQY
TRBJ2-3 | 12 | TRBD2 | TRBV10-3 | AISGLAGADTQY
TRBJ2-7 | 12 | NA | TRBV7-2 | ASSLQGTGYEQY
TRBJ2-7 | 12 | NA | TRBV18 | ASANQVLGYEQY
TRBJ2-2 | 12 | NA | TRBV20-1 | SARPGINTGELF
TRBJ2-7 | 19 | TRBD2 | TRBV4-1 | ASSQEHPETKTSGRAYEQY
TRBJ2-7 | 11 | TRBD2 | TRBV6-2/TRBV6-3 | ASSRAGAYEQY
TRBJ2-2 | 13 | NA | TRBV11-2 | ASSLAGAGAGELF
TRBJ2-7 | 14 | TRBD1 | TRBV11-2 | ASRSLPQGVAYEQY
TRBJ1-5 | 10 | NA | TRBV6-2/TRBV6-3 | ASRRTSSPQH
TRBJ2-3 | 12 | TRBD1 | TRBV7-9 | ASSLGQVGDTQY
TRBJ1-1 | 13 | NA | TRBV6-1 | ASRGGRVSNTEAF